Sequencing of this TCR beta chain was carried out in a study of T-cell memory formation after mild COVID-19. TCRalpha and TCRbeta libraries used 5'RACE with constant-segment primers and UMIs. Via MiXCR, TCRdb re-called the 5' RACE reads, giving one row per CDR3 protein. The sample has approximately 430,000 distinct CDR3 sequences, less than 25% seen once. Study results and limitations: For contracting clones, CD4+ ones sat mainly in CM and EM, CD8+ in EMRA. Some clones that responded turned up in pre-infection memory, which suggests that cross-reactive memory joined in.

Germline loops: CDR1 MGHDK, CDR2 SYGVNS. The trim removed 8 bases at V and 5 bases at J, leaving 10 bases unmatched. The CDR3 extends over 16 amino acids. As concerns this clonotype: As yet, its antigen is unknown.

The chain links TRBV25-1 to TRBJ2-2; TRBD1 aligns across 11 bases. Material for sequencing was PBMCs or a T cell subset sorted from them (not recorded which). The sequence was collected from an adult woman who had mild COVID-19 (a few samples of this study predate the infection). Cell type and time point are not known. The DNA of the CDR3 is TGTGCCAGCTCTGGGGTTGGGACAGGGGGAACCGGGGAGCTGTTTTTT. Translation: CASSGVGTGGTGELFF.